Listed here are 9 T cell receptor beta chains from one sample, sequenced in a study of cytomegalovirus exposure and HLA in healthy donors. PCR involved 60 Vbeta and 13 Jbeta primers. The protocol was immunoSEQ multiplex PCR, while the TCRdb copy is restricted to in-frame clones and leaves out a portion. The repertoire holds 110,000 to 150,000 clones, with almost 85% as singletons. Sequenced input: PBMCs. Every receptor here comes from a young man in good health and CMV-seropositive.

The V gene is TRBV2, the J gene TRBJ1-3; no reliable D call. This CDR3 comprises 16 residues. V gave up 5 bases and J gave up 2 bases, with 16 bases separating them. Germline V gene data show CDR1 as SNHLY and CDR2 as FYNNEI. The CDR3 bases are TGTGCCAGCAGTTTTGTTGGGAGTGTCCCTGGAAACACCATATATTTT. As protein: CASSFVGSVPGNTIYF.

The rearrangement joins TRBV11-3 to TRBJ2-5; a weak D match, TRBD2 (6 bases). The germline V gene encodes CDR1 SGHNT and CDR2 YENEEA. V shed 3 bases and J shed 5 bases, with 10 bases lying between them. CDR3 length: 13 residues. CDR3 loop: CASSFRERETQYF. The CDR3 DNA reads TGTGCCAGCAGCTTCCGGGAGAGGGAGACCCAGTACTTC.

The chain joins TRBV7-9 to TRBJ2-1; TRBD2 matches at 13 bases. CDR1 and CDR2 (germline): SEHNR, FQNEAQ (reference sequence). The CDR3 is made up of 15 amino acids. Trimming at V came to 5 bases and at J to 6 bases, leaving 4 bases not matched to a gene. CDR3 bases: TGTGCCAGCAGCCTGGGACTAGCGGGGAGCAATGAGCAGTTCTTC. Residues: CASSLGLAGSNEQFF. The variable domain in full, with the rest retrieved from reference TRBV7-9 and TRBJ2-1, is DTGVSQNPRHKITKRGQNVTFRCDPISEHNRLYWYRQTLGQGPEFLTYFQNEAQLEKSRLLSDRFSAERPKGSFSTLEIQRTEQGDSAMYLCASSLGLAGSNEQFFGPGTRLTVL.

The rearrangement uses TRBV5-8 and TRBJ2-2; 12 bases are shared with TRBD1. Trimming cost V 4 bases and J 4 bases; bases outside gene matches: 5. Germline values: CDR1 SGHTS, CDR2 YDEGEE. The CDR3 is 16 amino acids. CDR3 in DNA: TGTGCCAGCAGCCAAGGGACAGGGGGCATCACCGGGGAGCTGTTTTTT. The encoded protein is CASSQGTGGITGELFF.

The CDR3 is CASSVSVGYSSGRPSTDTQYF. The CDR3 nucleotides read TGTGCCAGCAGCGTATCAGTAGGGTACTCTAGCGGGAGGCCTAGCACAGATACGCAGTATTTT. The chain joins TRBV9 to TRBJ2-3; the match to TRBD2 covers 11 bases. The V segment lost 1 base and the J segment 0 bases; nucleotides outside the gene matches: 16. Germline assignment: CDR1 SGDLS and CDR2 YYNGEE. The CDR3 runs 21 residues.

The chain is built from TRBV4-1 and TRBJ2-1; 8 bases are a match to TRBD2. CDR1 and CDR2 from the germline V gene are MGHRA and YSYEKL. V dropped 5 bases and J dropped 3; count of bases not matched to a gene: 6. The CDR3 is made up of 15 amino acids. This chain's CDR3 is CASSFSGSDYNEQFF. The DNA of the CDR3 is TGCGCCAGCAGCTTCAGCGGGAGTGACTACAATGAGCAGTTCTTC.

The chain links TRBV7-9 to TRBJ2-5, with 12 bases matching TRBD1. The CDR3 loop spans 16 amino acids. Germline trimming cut 3 bases from V and 3 bases from J; bases unmatched to any gene: 5. CDR1 is SEHNR, CDR2 FQNEAQ, per germline (reference sequence). CDR3 loop: CASSFPGTGGEETQYF. As DNA, the CDR3 is TGTGCCAGCAGCTTTCCAGGGACAGGGGGCGAAGAGACCCAGTACTTC.

With respect to this clone: Other DNA sequences in the same sample also yield this CDR3. The chain recombines TRBV6-6 with TRBJ1-1; D unclear. V lost 5 bases, J lost 2 bases, and 9 bases lay in between. The CDR3 has 13 residues. The germline V gene has CDR1 MNHNY and CDR2 SVGAGI (reference sequence). The CDR3 DNA sequence: TGTGCCAGCAGTCCCACAGCAAACACTGAAGCTTTCTTT. Amino acids: CASSPTANTEAFF.

The chain has TRBV6-1 and TRBJ2-7, with D possibly TRBD2 on 5 matching bases. The CDR3 runs to 15 residues. Trimming left V 7 bases short and J 0 bases short, with 16 bases between. Per the germline V gene, CDR1 is MNHNS and CDR2 is SASEGT. The CDR3 loop reads CASMSVDGLSYEQYF. The CDR3 DNA is TGTGCCAGCATGTCAGTGGACGGACTCTCCTACGAGCAGTACTTC.